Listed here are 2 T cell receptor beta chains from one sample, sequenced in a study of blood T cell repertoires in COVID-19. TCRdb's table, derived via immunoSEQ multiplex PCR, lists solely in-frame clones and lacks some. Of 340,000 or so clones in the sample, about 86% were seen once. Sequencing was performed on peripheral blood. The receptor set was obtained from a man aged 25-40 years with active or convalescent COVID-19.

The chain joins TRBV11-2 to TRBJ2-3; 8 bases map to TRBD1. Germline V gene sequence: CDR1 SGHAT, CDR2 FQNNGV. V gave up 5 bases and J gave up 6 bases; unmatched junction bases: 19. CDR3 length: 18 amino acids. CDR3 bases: TGTGCCAGCAGCCCTTACTTTCGGGACAGGCGTTTACGCGATACGCAGTATTTT. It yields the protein CASSPYFRDRRLRDTQYF.

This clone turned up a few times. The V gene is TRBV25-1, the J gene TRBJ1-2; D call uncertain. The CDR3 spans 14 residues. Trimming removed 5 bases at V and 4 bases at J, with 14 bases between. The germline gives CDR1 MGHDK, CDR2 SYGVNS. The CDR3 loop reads CASSSLPGIYGYTF. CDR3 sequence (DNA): TGTGCCAGCAGTTCCTTACCGGGGATCTATGGCTACACCTTC.